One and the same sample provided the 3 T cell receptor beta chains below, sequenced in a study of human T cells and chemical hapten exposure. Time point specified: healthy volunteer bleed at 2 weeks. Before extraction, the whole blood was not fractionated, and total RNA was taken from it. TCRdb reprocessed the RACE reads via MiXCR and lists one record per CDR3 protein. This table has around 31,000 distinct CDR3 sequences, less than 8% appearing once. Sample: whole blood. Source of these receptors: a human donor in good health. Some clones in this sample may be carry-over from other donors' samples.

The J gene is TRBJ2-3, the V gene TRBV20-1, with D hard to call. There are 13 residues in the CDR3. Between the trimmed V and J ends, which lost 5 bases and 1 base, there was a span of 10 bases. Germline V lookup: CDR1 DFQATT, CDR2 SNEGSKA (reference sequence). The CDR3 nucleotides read TGCAGTGCTCGGTGGCTAGGCACAGATACGCAGTATTTT. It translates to CSARWLGTDTQYF.

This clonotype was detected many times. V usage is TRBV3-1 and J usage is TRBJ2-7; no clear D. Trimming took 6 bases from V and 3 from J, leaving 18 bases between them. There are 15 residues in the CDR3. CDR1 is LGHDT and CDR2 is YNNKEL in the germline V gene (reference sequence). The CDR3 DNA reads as TGTGCCAGCAGGGCTGCTACCGCCCCTTACTACGAGCAGTACTTC. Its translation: CASRAATAPYYEQYF.

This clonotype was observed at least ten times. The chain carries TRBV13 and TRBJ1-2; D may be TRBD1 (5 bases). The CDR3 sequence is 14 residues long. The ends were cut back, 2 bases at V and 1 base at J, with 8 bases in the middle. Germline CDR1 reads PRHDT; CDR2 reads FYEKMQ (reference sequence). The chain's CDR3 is CASSLLRDNYGYTF. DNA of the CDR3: TGTGCCAGCAGCTTACTCAGGGATAACTATGGCTACACCTTC.